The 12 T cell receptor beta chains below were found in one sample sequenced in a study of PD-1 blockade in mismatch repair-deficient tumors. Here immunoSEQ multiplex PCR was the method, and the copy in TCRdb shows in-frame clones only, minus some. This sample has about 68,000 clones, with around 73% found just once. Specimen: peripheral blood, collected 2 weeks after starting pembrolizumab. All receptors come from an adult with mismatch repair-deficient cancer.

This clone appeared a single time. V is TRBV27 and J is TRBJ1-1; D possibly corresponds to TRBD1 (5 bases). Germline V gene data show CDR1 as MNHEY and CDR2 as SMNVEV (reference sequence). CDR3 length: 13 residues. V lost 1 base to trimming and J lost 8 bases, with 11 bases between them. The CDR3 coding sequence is TGTGCCAGCAGTTTATTTAGGGGTGGGGAAGCTTTCTTT. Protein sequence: CASSLFRGGEAFF.

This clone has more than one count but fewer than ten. CDR3: CASSGPRTSGAADTQYF. For the CDR3, the DNA is TGTGCCAGCAGTGGGCCTCGGACTAGCGGAGCCGCCGATACGCAGTATTTT. The chain employs TRBV6-1 and TRBJ2-3; TRBD2 agrees at 10 bases. Germline V gene data show CDR1 as MNHNS and CDR2 as SASEGT. There are 17 residues in the CDR3. V was clipped by 4 bases and J by 6 bases; unmatched bases: 13.

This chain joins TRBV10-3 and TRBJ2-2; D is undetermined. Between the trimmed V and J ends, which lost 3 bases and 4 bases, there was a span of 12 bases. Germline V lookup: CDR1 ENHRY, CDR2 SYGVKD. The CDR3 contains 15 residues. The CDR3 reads CAISDRVSTTGELFF. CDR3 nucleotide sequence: TGTGCCATCAGTGACCGAGTAAGTACCACCGGGGAGCTGTTTTTT.

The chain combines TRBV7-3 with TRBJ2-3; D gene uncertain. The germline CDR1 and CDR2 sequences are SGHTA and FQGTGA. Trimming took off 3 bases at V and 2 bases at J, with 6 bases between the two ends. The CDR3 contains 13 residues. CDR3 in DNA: TGTGCCAGCAGCTTTACAGACACAGATACGCAGTATTTT. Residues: CASSFTDTDTQYF. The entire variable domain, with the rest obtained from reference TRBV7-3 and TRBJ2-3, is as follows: GAGVSQTPSNKVTEKGKYVELRCDPISGHTALYWYRQSLGQGPEFLIYFQGTGAADDSGLPNDRFFAVRPEGSVSTLKIQRTERGDSAVYLCASSFTDTDTQYFGPGTRLTVL.

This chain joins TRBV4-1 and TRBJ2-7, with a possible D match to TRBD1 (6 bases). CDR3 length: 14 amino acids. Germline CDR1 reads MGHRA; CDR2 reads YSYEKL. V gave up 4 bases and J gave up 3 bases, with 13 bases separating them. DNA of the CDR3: TGCGCCAGCAGCCCTTGGGCAGGGGACTACGAGCAGTACTTC. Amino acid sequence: CASSPWAGDYEQYF.

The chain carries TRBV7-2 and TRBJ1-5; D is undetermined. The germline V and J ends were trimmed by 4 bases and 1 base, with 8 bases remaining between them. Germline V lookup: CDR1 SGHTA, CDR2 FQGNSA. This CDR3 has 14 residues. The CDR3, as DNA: TGTGCCAGCAGCTCCGCCTGGAGCAATCAGCCCCAGCATTTT. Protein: CASSSAWSNQPQHF.

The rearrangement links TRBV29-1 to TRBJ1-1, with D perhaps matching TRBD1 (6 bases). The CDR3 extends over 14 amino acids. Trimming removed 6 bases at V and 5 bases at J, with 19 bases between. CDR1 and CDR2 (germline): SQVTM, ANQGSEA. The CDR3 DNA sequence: TGCAGCGTGGCCGTGGGGGGGACAAGTACTGAAGCTTTCTTT. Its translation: CSVAVGGTSTEAFF. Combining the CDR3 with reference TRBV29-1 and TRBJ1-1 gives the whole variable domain SAVISQKPSRDICQRGTSLTIQCQVDSQVTMMFWYRQQPGQSLTLIATANQGSEATYESGFVIDKFPISRPNLTFSTLTVSNMSPEDSSIYLCSVAVGGTSTEAFFGQGTRLTVV.

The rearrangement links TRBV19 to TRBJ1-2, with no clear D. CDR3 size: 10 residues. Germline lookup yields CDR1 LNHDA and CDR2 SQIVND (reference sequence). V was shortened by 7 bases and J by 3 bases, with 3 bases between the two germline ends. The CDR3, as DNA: TGTGCCAGTAATTACTATGGCTACACCTTC. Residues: CASNYYGYTF. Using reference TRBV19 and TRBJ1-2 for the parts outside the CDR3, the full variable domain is DGGITQSPKYLFRKEGQNVTLSCEQNLNHDAMYWYRQDPGQGLRLIYYSQIVNDFQKGDIAEGYSVSREKKESFPLTVTSAQKNPTAFYLCASNYYGYTFGSGTRLTVV.

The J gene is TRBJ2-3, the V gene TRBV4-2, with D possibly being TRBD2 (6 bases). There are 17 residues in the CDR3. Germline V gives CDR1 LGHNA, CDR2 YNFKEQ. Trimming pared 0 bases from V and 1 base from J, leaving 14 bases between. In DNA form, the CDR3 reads TGTGCCAGCAGCCAAGAAAGGAGCGGAGGGGGCACAGATACGCAGTATTTT. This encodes CASSQERSGGGTDTQYF.

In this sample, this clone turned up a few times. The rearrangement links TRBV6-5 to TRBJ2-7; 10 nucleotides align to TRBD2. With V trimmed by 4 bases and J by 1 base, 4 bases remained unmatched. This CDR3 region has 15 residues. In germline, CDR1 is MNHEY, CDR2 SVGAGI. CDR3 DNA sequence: TGTGCCAGCAGTTTAGCGACTAGCGGGTCCTACGAGCAGTACTTC. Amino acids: CASSLATSGSYEQYF.

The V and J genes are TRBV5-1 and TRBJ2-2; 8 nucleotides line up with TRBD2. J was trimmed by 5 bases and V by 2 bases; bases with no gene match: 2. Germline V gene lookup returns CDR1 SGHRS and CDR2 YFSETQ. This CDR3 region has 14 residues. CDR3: CASSFSGATGELFF. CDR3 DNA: TGCGCCAGCAGCTTTAGCGGGGCAACCGGGGAGCTGTTTTTT.

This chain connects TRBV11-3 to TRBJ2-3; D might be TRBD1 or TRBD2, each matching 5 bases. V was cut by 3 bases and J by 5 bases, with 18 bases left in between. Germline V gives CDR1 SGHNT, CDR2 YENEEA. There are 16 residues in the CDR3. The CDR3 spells CASSLSGDLMLDTQYF. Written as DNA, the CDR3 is TGTGCCAGCAGCTTGTCCGGGGACCTGATGTTAGATACGCAGTATTTT.